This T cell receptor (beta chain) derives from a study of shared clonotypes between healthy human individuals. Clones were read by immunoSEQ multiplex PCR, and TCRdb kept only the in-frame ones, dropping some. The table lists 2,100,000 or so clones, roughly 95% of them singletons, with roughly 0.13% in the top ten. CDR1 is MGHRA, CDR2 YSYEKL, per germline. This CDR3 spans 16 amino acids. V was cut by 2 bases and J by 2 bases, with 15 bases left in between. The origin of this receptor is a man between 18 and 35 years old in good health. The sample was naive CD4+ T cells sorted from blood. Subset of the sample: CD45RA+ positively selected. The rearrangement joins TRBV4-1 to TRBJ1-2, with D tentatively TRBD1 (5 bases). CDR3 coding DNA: TGCGCCAGCAGCCAAACGCCGGGACGAGGAAACTATGGCTACACCTTC. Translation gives CASSQTPGRGNYGYTF.